The 32 T cell receptor beta chains presented below share a single source sample, sequenced in a study of T-cell memory formation after mild COVID-19. TCRdb re-derived calls from the 5' RACE reads in MiXCR, one entry per CDR3 protein. The sample contains a few hundred thousand distinct CDR3 sequences, around 16% of which appear only once. Material: PBMCs or a T cell subset sorted from them (not recorded which). These receptors all stem from a man between 18 and 35 years old who had mild COVID-19 (a few samples of this study predate the infection). Cell type and time point are not known.

This clonotype has only a few counts. The chain uses TRBV9 and TRBJ2-5, with a weak D call TRBD2 (7 bases). V gave up 3 bases and J gave up 2 bases, with 14 bases separating them. From germline, CDR1 is SGDLS and CDR2 YYNGEE. CDR3 length equals 15 residues. Here the CDR3 reads CASSASGGAQETQYF. CDR3 sequence (DNA): TGTGCCAGCAGCGCGAGTGGGGGGGCTCAAGAGACCCAGTACTTC.

This clonotype was seen only a few times. This chain uses TRBV12-3 or TRBV12-4 with TRBJ2-5; TRBD2 aligns across 12 bases. Trimming cost V 7 bases and J 9 bases; bases outside gene matches: 9. The CDR3 length is 14 residues. The CDR3 nucleotides read TGTGCCAGCACCACTAGCGGGGGGCCCCGGGCCCAGTACTTC. Translating gives CASTTSGGPRAQYF.

This clonotype was seen many times. The chain recombines TRBV28 with TRBJ2-1, with 11 bases identical to TRBD2. This CDR3 comprises 16 residues. CDR1 MDHEN and CDR2 SYDVKM come from the germline V gene. The ends lost 5 bases at V and 8 bases at J; junction bases unmatched: 11. This chain's CDR3 is CASSPPPSGGTHEQFF. For the CDR3, the DNA is TGTGCCAGCAGTCCCCCCCCTAGCGGGGGGACCCATGAGCAGTTCTTC.

This clonotype has just a few counts. This chain links TRBV2 with TRBJ1-5; D is undetermined. Germline CDR1 SNHLY, CDR2 FYNNEI. V gave up 6 bases and J gave up 2 bases, with 14 bases separating them. The CDR3 is made up of 15 amino acids. The CDR3 DNA follows: TGTGCCAGCAGCCGTGAGCAAGGAGGCAATCAGCCCCAGCATTTT. This codes for CASSREQGGNQPQHF.

This clonotype was counted a single time. V usage is TRBV20-1 and J usage is TRBJ2-5; TRBD2 matches 8 bases. The CDR3 length is 16 residues. Germline V gene sequence: CDR1 DFQATT, CDR2 SNEGSKA (reference sequence). V trimming: 1 base; J trimming: 7 bases; junction bases outside the gene matches: 14. CDR3 bases: TGCAGTGCTAGAGGCCGAATAGCGGGGCCTCCAGGGACCCAGTACTTC. This translates into CSARGRIAGPPGTQYF.

This clonotype was seen only a few times. The rearrangement links TRBV10-3 to TRBJ2-7; D might be TRBD2 (7 bases). Germline-derived CDR1 and CDR2 are ENHRY and SYGVKD. This CDR3 is built from 14 residues. The germline V and J ends were trimmed by 10 bases and 2 bases, with 18 bases remaining between them. The CDR3: CATLTGGATYEQYF. In DNA, the CDR3 is TGTGCCACCTTGACGGGGGGCGCTACCTACGAGCAGTACTTC.

This clonotype has more than one count but fewer than ten. This rearrangement joins TRBV20-1 to TRBJ2-3, with 9 bases matching TRBD2. This CDR3 has 16 residues. Unmatched junction bases numbered 14, after V lost 1 base and J lost 9 bases. In germline, CDR1 is DFQATT, CDR2 SNEGSKA (reference sequence). CDR3 protein: CSARVVAGGSYMTQYF. The CDR3 DNA follows: TGCAGTGCTAGAGTGGTGGCGGGGGGGAGTTATATGACGCAGTATTTT.

The chain combines TRBV12-3 or TRBV12-4 with TRBJ1-1; TRBD1 agrees at 7 bases. CDR3 length equals 13 residues. Unmatched junction bases numbered 4, after V lost 5 bases and J lost 4 bases. In nucleotides, the CDR3 is TGTGCCAGCAGTAACAGGGGACGCACTGAAGCTTTCTTT. Translation gives CASSNRGRTEAFF.

The chain has TRBV7-2 and TRBJ2-3, with 14 bases aligning to TRBD2. CDR3 length: 15 amino acids. CDR1 is SGHTA and CDR2 is FQGNSA in the germline V gene. With V trimmed by 1 base and J by 8 bases, 2 bases remained unmatched. The CDR3 DNA reads TGTGCCAGCAGCTTAGGGACTAGCGGGGGGTTTACGCAGTATTTT. It translates to CASSLGTSGGFTQYF.

This clonotype has only a few counts. The gene calls are TRBV12-3 or TRBV12-4 and TRBJ2-7; weak D call: TRBD1 (6 bases). Trimming removed 6 bases at V and 6 bases at J, with 21 bases between. This CDR3 is 15 amino acids long. The CDR3 reads CASSNLQGTGFEQYF. The DNA for the CDR3 is TGTGCCAGCAGCAACCTACAGGGTACGGGCTTCGAGCAGTACTTC.

The CDR3 is CASSTRDSRTTEAFF. DNA of the CDR3: TGTGCCAGTAGTACTCGGGACAGTCGGACCACTGAAGCTTTCTTT. The chain carries TRBV19 and TRBJ1-1; 7 bases map to TRBD1. The CDR3 is 15 residues long. Germline lookup yields CDR1 LNHDA and CDR2 SQIVND (reference sequence). V was clipped by 4 bases and J by 4 bases; unmatched bases: 9.

The chain employs TRBV6-1 and TRBJ1-2; D not resolved. CDR3 length: 12 amino acids. Germline assignment: CDR1 MNHNS and CDR2 SASEGT. Deletions cut 11 bases from V and 5 bases from J, with 15 bases between. CDR3 nucleotides: TGTGCCTGCCCCGAGGAGCTATATGGCTACACCTTC. This sequence encodes CACPEELYGYTF.

This clonotype was seen a handful of times. The chain uses TRBV7-3 and TRBJ2-7, with 9 bases matching TRBD1. Per the germline V gene, CDR1 is SGHTA and CDR2 is FQGTGA. The CDR3 is made up of 14 amino acids. Trimming took 5 bases from V and 5 from J; bases not matched to a gene: 7. The CDR3 DNA follows: TGTGCCAGCAGCCAGGGACAGGGTGGGCACGAGCAGTACTTC. This encodes CASSQGQGGHEQYF. Using reference TRBV7-3 and TRBJ2-7 for the parts outside the CDR3, the full variable domain is GAGVSQTPSNKVTEKGKYVELRCDPISGHTALYWYRQSLGQGPEFLIYFQGTGAADDSGLPNDRFFAVRPEGSVSTLKIQRTERGDSAVYLCASSQGQGGHEQYFGPGTRLTVT.

This chain joins TRBV6-5 and TRBJ2-3, with 7 positions matching TRBD1. Germline V gene lookup returns CDR1 MNHEY and CDR2 SVGAGI. J lost 3 bases, V lost 6 bases, and 9 bases had no gene match. The CDR3 contains 15 residues. The CDR3 is CASRRRGRGTDTQYF. The CDR3 region has the DNA TGTGCCAGCAGGCGCCGGGGCAGGGGGACAGATACGCAGTATTTT.

This clonotype came up a few times. V is TRBV4-3 and J is TRBJ1-2; possibly TRBD1 for D (5 bases). Trimming stripped 3 bases from V and 4 bases from J, with 12 bases between. CDR1 LGHNA and CDR2 YSLEER come from the germline V gene. The CDR3 spans 14 residues. CDR3 bases: TGCGCCAGCAGCCAGGACGACAGCACCTATGGCTACACCTTC. It codes for CASSQDDSTYGYTF.

The V gene is TRBV29-1, the J gene TRBJ2-2; D assignment may be TRBD1 or TRBD2 (5 bases each). The CDR3 consists of 14 residues. Germline values: CDR1 SQVTM, CDR2 ANQGSEA. Trimming shortened V by 7 bases and J by 4 bases, and 16 bases separated the two germline ends. Written as DNA, the CDR3 is TGCAGCGCAACTACAGAGAGGGGCACCGGGGAGCTGTTTTTT. Translated, it gives CSATTERGTGELFF.

This clonotype was detected only a few times. This sequence joins TRBV7-3 and TRBJ2-3; a possible D gene is TRBD1 (6 bases). V was cut by 5 bases and J by 3 bases, with 12 bases left in between. This CDR3 has 14 amino acids. Germline V gene sequence: CDR1 SGHTA, CDR2 FQGTGA. The CDR3 nucleotides read TGTGCCAGCAGCCGGAACAGGGTGACAGATACGCAGTATTTT. Translated, it gives CASSRNRVTDTQYF.

V is TRBV20-1 and J is TRBJ2-1, with 11 bases lining up with TRBD2. The CDR3 loop spans 16 amino acids. The germline gives CDR1 DFQATT, CDR2 SNEGSKA (reference sequence). V dropped 3 bases and J dropped 2; count of bases not matched to a gene: 6. CDR3 DNA sequence: TGCAGTGCTAGGAGCCTAGCGGGGGGAACCTACAATGAGCAGTTCTTC. This codes for CSARSLAGGTYNEQFF.

This clonotype has a handful of counts. V and J are TRBV2 and TRBJ1-2; weak D call: TRBD1 (5 bases). The length of the CDR3 is 16 residues. Germline assignment: CDR1 SNHLY and CDR2 FYNNEI. The germline V and J ends were trimmed by 4 bases and 6 bases, with 21 bases remaining between them. The CDR3 spells CASSGDGGVGQDGYTF. CDR3 nucleotide sequence: TGTGCCAGCAGTGGGGACGGAGGAGTTGGTCAAGATGGCTACACCTTC.

V is TRBV27 and J is TRBJ2-3; TRBD1 might be the D (6 bases). Trimming left V 6 bases short and J 1 base short, with 14 bases between. Looked up from germline, CDR1 is MNHEY and CDR2 is SMNVEV (reference sequence). This CDR3 contains 15 residues. The CDR3 is CASSSGVDGTDTQYF. In nucleotides, the CDR3 is TGTGCCAGCAGCTCAGGGGTCGATGGCACAGATACGCAGTATTTT.

This clonotype has more than one count but fewer than ten. The chain joins TRBV5-1 to TRBJ2-7; 9 nucleotides align to TRBD1. This CDR3 comprises 13 residues. With 4 bases clipped from V and 6 bases from J, the junction kept 5 bases outside the gene matches. Germline lookup yields CDR1 SGHRS and CDR2 YFSETQ. DNA of the CDR3: TGCGCCAGCAGCACTGGACAGGGGTCCGAGCAGTACGTC. Protein sequence: CASSTGQGSEQYV.

This clonotype was counted only a few times. The rearrangement joins TRBV5-1 to TRBJ2-7, with 12 nucleotides matching TRBD1. This CDR3 contains 15 residues. Germline V gene sequence: CDR1 SGHRS, CDR2 YFSETQ. V gave up 2 bases and J gave up 5 bases; unmatched junction bases: 5. The CDR3 DNA reads TGCGCCAGCAGCTTCACCGGGACAGGGGGCGACGAGCAGTACTTC. Amino acid sequence: CASSFTGTGGDEQYF.

The chain joins TRBV6-6 to TRBJ1-3; 7 nucleotides line up with TRBD1. CDR3 length: 15 residues. Per germline, CDR1 MNHNY and CDR2 SVGAGI (reference sequence). With 5 bases clipped from V and 3 bases from J, the junction kept 7 bases outside the gene matches. The chain's CDR3 is CASSDAHRGGNTIYF. The CDR3 bases are TGTGCCAGCAGTGACGCCCACAGGGGTGGAAACACCATATATTTT.

There are a few counts of this clonotype. CDR3 nucleotides: TGTGCCAGCAGCTTGGTGGGTACGGGACAGGGCAATGAGCAGTTCTTC. This sequence encodes CASSLVGTGQGNEQFF. V usage is TRBV5-5 and J usage is TRBJ2-1, with 9 bases fitting TRBD1. V trimming: 0 bases; J trimming: 6 bases; junction bases outside the gene matches: 7. The CDR3 contains 16 residues. CDR1 SGHKS and CDR2 YYEKEE come from the germline V gene (reference sequence). Complete variable domain (other parts from reference TRBV5-5 and TRBJ2-1): DAGVTQSPTHLIKTRGQQVTLRCSPISGHKSVSWYQQVLGQGPQFIFQYYEKEERGRGNFPDRFSARQFPNYSSELNVNALLLGDSALYLCASSLVGTGQGNEQFFGPGTRLTVL.

The chain joins TRBV6-2 or TRBV6-3 to TRBJ2-7; D is unclear. Germline V gene data show CDR1 as MNHEY and CDR2 as SVGEGT. This CDR3 is 12 amino acids long. Trimming shortened V by 0 bases and J by 4 bases, and 4 bases separated the two germline ends. The chain's CDR3 is CASSYSLYEQYV. The CDR3 nucleotides read TGTGCCAGCAGTTACTCGTTGTACGAGCAGTACGTC.

The J gene is TRBJ2-3, the V gene TRBV10-3; 10 bases match TRBD1. The V gene's germline CDR1 is ENHRY and CDR2 SYGVKD. V gave up 6 bases and J gave up 0 bases; unmatched junction bases: 0. The CDR3 has 14 amino acids. The CDR3 protein is CAIRGQGSTDTQYF. CDR3 nucleotides: TGTGCCATCAGGGGACAGGGGAGCACAGATACGCAGTATTTT.

This clonotype has more than one count but fewer than ten. The chain joins TRBV6-5 to TRBJ2-3, with 7 positions matching TRBD1. This CDR3 spans 15 amino acids. Germline V CDR1 and CDR2: MNHEY, SVGAGI. Trimming at V came to 6 bases and at J to 3 bases, leaving 9 bases not matched to a gene. For the CDR3, the DNA is TGTGCCAGCAGCCGTCGAGGGGGCTTGACAGATACGCAGTATTTT. Its translation is CASSRRGGLTDTQYF.

The sample holds a few counts of this clonotype. V and J are TRBV20-1 and TRBJ1-5, with 7 nucleotides matching TRBD1. Trimming at V came to 6 bases and at J to 2 bases, leaving 10 bases not matched to a gene. The CDR3 sequence is 15 residues long. Germline V gene lookup returns CDR1 DFQATT and CDR2 SNEGSKA (reference sequence). Here the CDR3 reads CSAPETGPGNQPQHF. As DNA, the CDR3 is TGCAGTGCACCCGAGACAGGGCCGGGCAATCAGCCCCAGCATTTT.

V usage is TRBV7-9 and J usage is TRBJ2-3; tentatively, D is TRBD1 or TRBD2 (5 bases each). The CDR3 contains 11 residues. V lost 11 bases, J lost 2 bases, and 8 bases lay in between. Germline-derived CDR1 and CDR2 are SEHNR and FQNEAQ (reference sequence). CDR3 sequence reads: CAGGYTDTQYF. CDR3 sequence (DNA): TGTGCCGGGGGATACACAGATACGCAGTATTTT.

This clonotype was detected only a few times. The chain recombines TRBV27 with TRBJ1-6; D is perhaps TRBD1 (5 bases). Trimming cost V 5 bases and J 14 bases, with 19 bases left between them. Germline CDR1 MNHEY, CDR2 SMNVEV (reference sequence). This CDR3 comprises 14 residues. In DNA form, the CDR3 reads TGTGCCAGCAGTCCTGGGACGGTGTTGAAATCCCTCCACTTT. Protein product: CASSPGTVLKSLHF.

The chain is built from TRBV9 and TRBJ1-6; D is possibly TRBD1 (6 bases). CDR1 and CDR2 from the germline V gene are SGDLS and YYNGEE. The ends were cut back, 3 bases at V and 10 bases at J, with 11 bases in the middle. CDR3 length: 13 amino acids. The CDR3 DNA sequence: TGTGCCAGCAGCGCCGCAGGGGAGTCACCCCTCCACTTT. As protein: CASSAAGESPLHF.

V gene TRBV7-9 combines with J gene TRBJ2-3; 8 bases map to TRBD1. Trimming cost V 2 bases and J 2 bases; bases outside gene matches: 3. The germline CDR1 and CDR2 sequences are SEHNR and FQNEAQ (reference sequence). The CDR3 is made up of 15 amino acids. CDR3 coding DNA: TGTGCCAGCAGCTTATTTCAGGGGGCCACAGATACGCAGTATTTT. This encodes CASSLFQGATDTQYF.